This T cell receptor beta chain was recorded in a study of lymphopenia after photon versus proton radiotherapy. Study observations and caveats: After the lymphocyte nadir, photon-treated repertoires showed oligoclonal expansion, especially of CD8+ Temra cells. Survival link was tested only in deceased patients; proton benefit remains a possibility.

Comments on this clone: Its antigen is unidentified.

Using immunoSEQ multiplex PCR, the repertoire was profiled, and TCRdb retains in-frame clones only, with some absent. The sample shows about 37,000 clones, more than 70% of them seen only once. This CDR3 contains 16 residues. The junction had 5 bases not matched to a gene; V was cut back by 2 bases and J by 4 bases. CDR1 is LNHDA, CDR2 SQIVND, per germline (reference sequence). The rearrangement uses TRBV19 and TRBJ2-2; 9 bases match TRBD2. Sequences were derived from peripheral blood, sampled from a patient treated with photon-based radiotherapy. The clonotype originates from a man in his fifties with gastric cancer. The CDR3 bases are TGTGCCAGTAGTATACCCCTAGCGGGATTCACCGGGGAGCTGTTTTTT. Translation gives CASSIPLAGFTGELFF.